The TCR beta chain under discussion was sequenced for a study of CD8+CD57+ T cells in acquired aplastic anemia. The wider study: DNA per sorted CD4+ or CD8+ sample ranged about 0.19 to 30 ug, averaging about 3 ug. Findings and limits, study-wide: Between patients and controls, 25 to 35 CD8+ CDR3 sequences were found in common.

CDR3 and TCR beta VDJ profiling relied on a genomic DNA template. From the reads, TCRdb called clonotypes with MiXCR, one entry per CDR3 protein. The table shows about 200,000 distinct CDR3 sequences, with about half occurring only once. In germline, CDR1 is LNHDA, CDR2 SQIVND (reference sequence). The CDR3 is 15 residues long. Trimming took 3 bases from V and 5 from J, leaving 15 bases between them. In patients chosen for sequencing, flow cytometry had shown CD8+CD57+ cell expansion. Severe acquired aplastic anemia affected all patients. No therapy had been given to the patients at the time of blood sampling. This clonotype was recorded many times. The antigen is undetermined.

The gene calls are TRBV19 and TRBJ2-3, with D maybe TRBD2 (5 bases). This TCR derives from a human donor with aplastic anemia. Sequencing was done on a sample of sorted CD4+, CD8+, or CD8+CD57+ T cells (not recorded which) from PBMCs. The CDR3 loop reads CASSMEEVRGDTQYF. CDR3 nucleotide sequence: TGTGCCAGTAGTATGGAGGAGGTCCGTGGAGATACGCAGTATTTT. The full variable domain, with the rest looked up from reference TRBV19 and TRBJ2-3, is DGGITQSPKYLFRKEGQNVTLSCEQNLNHDAMYWYRQDPGQGLRLIYYSQIVNDFQKGDIAEGYSVSREKKESFPLTVTSAQKNPTAFYLCASSMEEVRGDTQYFGPGTRLTVL.